The 7 T cell receptor beta chains given below trace back to one sample, sequenced in a study of a mutant IDH1 vaccine in newly diagnosed glioma. Profiled with immunoSEQ multiplex PCR; TCRdb holds only in-frame clones, not every one. The data show around 56,000 clones, around 82% seen once. The antigens for these receptors are not known. Time point here: week 5, during vaccination. Topical imiquimod accompanied each vaccine dose, which consisted of 300 ug of mutant IDH1 20-mer peptide. This sample comprised PBMCs, obtained from a glioma patient whose treatment included an IDH1 peptide vaccine. The receptors here all came from a woman aged 18-29 years with glioma. Some clones in this sample may be carry-over from other donors' samples.

This clone is a singleton in its sample. The chain joins TRBV2 to TRBJ1-6; 9 bases align to TRBD1. This CDR3 has 14 amino acids. V dropped 7 bases and J dropped 6; count of bases not matched to a gene: 4. CDR1 and CDR2 (germline): SNHLY, FYNNEI. The CDR3 sequence: CASNLDRGNSPLHF. DNA for the CDR3: TGTGCCAGCAACCTGGACAGGGGTAATTCACCCCTCCACTTT.

The rearrangement uses TRBV9 and TRBJ1-1; no clear D gene. CDR1 and CDR2 (germline): SGDLS, YYNGEE. Trimming took off 1 base at V and 3 bases at J, with 7 bases between the two ends. The CDR3 spans 13 residues. The CDR3 DNA follows: TGTGCCAGCAGCGTACAGTTGGACACTGAAGCTTTCTTT. Its protein product is CASSVQLDTEAFF.

The rearrangement links TRBV7-8 to TRBJ2-7; 7 bases are a match to TRBD2. The germline V gene has CDR1 SGHVS and CDR2 FQNEAQ. The junction had 2 bases not matched to a gene; V was cut back by 0 bases and J by 6 bases. This CDR3 has 13 residues. For the CDR3, the DNA is TGTGCCAGCAGCTTAGCGGGAGGGTCCGAGCAGTACTTC. Amino acids: CASSLAGGSEQYF.

This chain connects TRBV10-3 to TRBJ1-5; possible D gene TRBD1, 5 bases. Trimming removed 10 bases from V and 3 bases from J, with 10 bases in between. Germline loops: CDR1 ENHRY, CDR2 SYGVKD. The CDR3 is made up of 12 amino acids. The DNA of the CDR3 is TGTGCCAGCTCGGGGACCAATCAGCCCCAGCATTTT. Translation gives CASSGTNQPQHF.

V is TRBV6-5 and J is TRBJ2-7; a weak D match, TRBD2 (5 bases). The CDR3 runs 16 residues. Germline CDR1 reads MNHEY; CDR2 reads SVGAGI. Between the trimmed V and J ends, which lost 2 bases and 2 bases, there was a span of 16 bases. This CDR3 is CASSYGGPGPAYEQYF. The DNA for the CDR3 is TGTGCCAGCAGTTACGGAGGCCCGGGCCCTGCCTACGAGCAGTACTTC.

This chain uses TRBV6-4 with TRBJ2-1, with TRBD2 as a possible D gene (7 bases). This CDR3 has 15 residues. Germline V gives CDR1 MRHNA, CDR2 SNTAGT. V lost 4 bases, J lost 5 bases, and 15 bases lay in between. The CDR3 sequence is CASSVRGASHNEQFF. The CDR3 bases are TGTGCCAGCAGTGTCCGGGGGGCTTCTCACAATGAGCAGTTCTTC.

The V gene is TRBV6-1, the J gene TRBJ2-7, with a possible D match to TRBD1 (6 bases). This CDR3 region has 13 residues. Germline assignment: CDR1 MNHNS and CDR2 SASEGT. Trimming removed 10 bases from V and 0 bases from J, with 13 bases in between. The DNA for the CDR3 is TGTGCCACAGACCGGGACAACTCCTACGAGCAGTACTTC. Protein product: CATDRDNSYEQYF.